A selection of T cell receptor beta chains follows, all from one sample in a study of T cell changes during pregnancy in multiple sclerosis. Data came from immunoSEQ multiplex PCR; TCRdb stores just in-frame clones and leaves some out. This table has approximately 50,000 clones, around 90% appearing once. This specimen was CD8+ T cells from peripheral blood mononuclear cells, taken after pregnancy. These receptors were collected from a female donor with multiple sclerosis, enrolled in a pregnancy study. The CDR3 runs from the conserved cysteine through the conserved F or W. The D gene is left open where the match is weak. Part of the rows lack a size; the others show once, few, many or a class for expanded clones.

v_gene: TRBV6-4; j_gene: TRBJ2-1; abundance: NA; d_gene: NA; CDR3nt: TGTGCCAGCAGTGACGGCAGGGATGGCAATGAGCAGTTCTTC; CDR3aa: CASSDGRDGNEQFF
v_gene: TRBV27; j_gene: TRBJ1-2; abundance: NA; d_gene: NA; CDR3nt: TGTGCCAGCAGTTTGGCAGGGGACTATGGCTACACCTTC; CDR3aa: CASSLAGDYGYTF
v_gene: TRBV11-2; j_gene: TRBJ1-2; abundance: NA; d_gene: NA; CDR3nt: TGTGCCAGCAGCGTTGGAGGGGAAGACTATGGCTACACCTTC; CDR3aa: CASSVGGEDYGYTF
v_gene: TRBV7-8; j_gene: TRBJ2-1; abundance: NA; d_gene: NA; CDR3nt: TGTGCCAGCAGCTTTATGAGGGGGGGCGTCGATGAGCAGTTCTTC; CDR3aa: CASSFMRGGVDEQFF
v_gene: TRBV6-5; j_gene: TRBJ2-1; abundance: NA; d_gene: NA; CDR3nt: TGTGCCAGCAGGGGAGTAGAGCAGTTCTTC; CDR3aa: CASRGVEQFF
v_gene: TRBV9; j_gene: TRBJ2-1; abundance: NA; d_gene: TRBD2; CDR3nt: TGTGCCAGCAGCACCTCTAGCGGGGGGGCCCAAGATGAGCAGTTCTTC; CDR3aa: CASSTSSGGAQDEQFF
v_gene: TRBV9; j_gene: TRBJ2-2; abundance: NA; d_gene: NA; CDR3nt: TGTGCCAGCAGAGCTTCTAGGCGGGGCGGGGAGCTGTTTTTT; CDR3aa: CASRASRRGGELFF
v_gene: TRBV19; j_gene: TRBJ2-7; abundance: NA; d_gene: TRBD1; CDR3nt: TGTGCCAGTAGTATAGGGACAGGGAAAGGCTACGAGCAGTACTTC; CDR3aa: CASSIGTGKGYEQYF
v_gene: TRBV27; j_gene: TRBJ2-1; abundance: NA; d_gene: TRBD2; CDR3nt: TGTGCCAGCAGTTCACTCGGGACGGGGGGGCGTACTGAGCAGTTCTTC; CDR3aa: CASSSLGTGGRTEQFF
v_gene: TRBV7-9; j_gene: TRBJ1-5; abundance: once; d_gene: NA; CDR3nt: TGTGCCAGCAGCTCGGGGGAGTCCATAAATCAGCCCCAGCATTTT; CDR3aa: CASSSGESINQPQHF
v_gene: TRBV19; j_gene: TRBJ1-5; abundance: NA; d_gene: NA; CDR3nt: TGTGCCAGTAACTCCCCGTACTGGGACATGAATCAGCCCCAGCATTTT; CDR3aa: CASNSPYWDMNQPQHF
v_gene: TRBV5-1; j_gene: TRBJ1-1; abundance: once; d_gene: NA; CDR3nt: TGCGCCAGCAGCCGACTTCCGGAGGCCCCGAACACTGAAGCTTTCTTT; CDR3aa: CASSRLPEAPNTEAFF
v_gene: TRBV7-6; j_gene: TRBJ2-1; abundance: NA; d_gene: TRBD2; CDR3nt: TGTGCCAGCAGCTTAGTGACTAGCGGGGGATACTCCTACAATGAGCAGTTCTTC; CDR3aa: CASSLVTSGGYSYNEQFF